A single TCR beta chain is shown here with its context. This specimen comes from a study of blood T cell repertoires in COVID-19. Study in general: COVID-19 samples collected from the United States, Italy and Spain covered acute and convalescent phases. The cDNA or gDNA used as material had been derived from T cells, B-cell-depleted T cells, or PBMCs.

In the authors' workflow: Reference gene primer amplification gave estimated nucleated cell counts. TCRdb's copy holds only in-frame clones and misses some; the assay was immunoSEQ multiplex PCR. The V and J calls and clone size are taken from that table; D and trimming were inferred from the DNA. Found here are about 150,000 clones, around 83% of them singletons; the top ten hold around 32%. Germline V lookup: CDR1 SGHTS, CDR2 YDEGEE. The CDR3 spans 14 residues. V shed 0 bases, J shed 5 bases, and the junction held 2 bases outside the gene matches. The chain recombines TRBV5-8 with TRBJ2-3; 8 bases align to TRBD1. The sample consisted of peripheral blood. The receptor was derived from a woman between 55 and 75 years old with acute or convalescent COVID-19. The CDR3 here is CASSLDRGLDTQYF. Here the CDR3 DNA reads TGTGCCAGCAGCTTGGACAGGGGGTTAGATACGCAGTATTTT.